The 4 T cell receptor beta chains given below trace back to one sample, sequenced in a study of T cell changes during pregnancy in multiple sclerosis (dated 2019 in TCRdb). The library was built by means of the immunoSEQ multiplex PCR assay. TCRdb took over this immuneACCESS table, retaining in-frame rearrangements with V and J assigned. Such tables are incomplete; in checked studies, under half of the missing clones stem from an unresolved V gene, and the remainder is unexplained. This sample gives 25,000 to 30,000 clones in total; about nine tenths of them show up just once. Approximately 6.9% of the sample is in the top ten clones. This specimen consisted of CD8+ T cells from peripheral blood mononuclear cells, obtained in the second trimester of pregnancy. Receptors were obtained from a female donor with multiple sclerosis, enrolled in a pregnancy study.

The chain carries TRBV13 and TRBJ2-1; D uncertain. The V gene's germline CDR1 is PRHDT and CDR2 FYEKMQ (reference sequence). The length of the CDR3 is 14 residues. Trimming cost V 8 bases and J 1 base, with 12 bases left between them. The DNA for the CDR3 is TGTGCCAGCGGGCTAAGTTCTTCCTACAATGAGCAGTTCTTC. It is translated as CASGLSSSYNEQFF.

The CDR3 loop is CASSVDRGYSPLHF. The CDR3 DNA is TGTGCCAGCAGTGTCGACAGGGGTTATTCACCCCTCCACTTT. The chain couples TRBV2 to TRBJ1-6; 8 nucleotides match TRBD1. Germline V gene sequence: CDR1 SNHLY, CDR2 FYNNEI. V was clipped by 4 bases and J by 8 bases; unmatched bases: 4. The CDR3 totals 14 residues.

As DNA, the CDR3 is TGTGCCAGCAGCCCCTCGTTCGAGCAGTACTTC. Its translation is CASSPSFEQYF. This chain joins TRBV16 and TRBJ2-7; no definite D call. The V gene's germline CDR1 is KGHSY and CDR2 FQNENV. This CDR3 is built from 11 residues. Trimming stripped 4 bases from V and 6 bases from J, with 7 bases between.

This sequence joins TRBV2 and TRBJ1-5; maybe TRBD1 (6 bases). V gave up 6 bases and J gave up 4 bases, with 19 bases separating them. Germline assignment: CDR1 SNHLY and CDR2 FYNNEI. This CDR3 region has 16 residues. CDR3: CASSSKRTTGNQPQHF. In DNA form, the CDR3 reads TGTGCCAGCAGCTCGAAAAGAACTACAGGGAATCAGCCCCAGCATTTT.